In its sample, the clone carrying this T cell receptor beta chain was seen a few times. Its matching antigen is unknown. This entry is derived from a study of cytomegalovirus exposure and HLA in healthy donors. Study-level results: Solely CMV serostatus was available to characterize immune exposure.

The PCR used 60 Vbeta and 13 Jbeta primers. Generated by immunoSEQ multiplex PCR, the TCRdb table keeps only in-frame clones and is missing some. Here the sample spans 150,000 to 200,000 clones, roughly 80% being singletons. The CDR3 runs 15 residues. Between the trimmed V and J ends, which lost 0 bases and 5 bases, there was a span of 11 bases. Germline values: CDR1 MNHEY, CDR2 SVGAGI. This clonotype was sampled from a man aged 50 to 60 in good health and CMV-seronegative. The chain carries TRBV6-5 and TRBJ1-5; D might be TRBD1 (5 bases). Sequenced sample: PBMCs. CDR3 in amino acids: CASSYSPRADQPQHF. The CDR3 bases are TGTGCCAGCAGTTACTCCCCCAGGGCCGATCAGCCCCAGCATTTT.